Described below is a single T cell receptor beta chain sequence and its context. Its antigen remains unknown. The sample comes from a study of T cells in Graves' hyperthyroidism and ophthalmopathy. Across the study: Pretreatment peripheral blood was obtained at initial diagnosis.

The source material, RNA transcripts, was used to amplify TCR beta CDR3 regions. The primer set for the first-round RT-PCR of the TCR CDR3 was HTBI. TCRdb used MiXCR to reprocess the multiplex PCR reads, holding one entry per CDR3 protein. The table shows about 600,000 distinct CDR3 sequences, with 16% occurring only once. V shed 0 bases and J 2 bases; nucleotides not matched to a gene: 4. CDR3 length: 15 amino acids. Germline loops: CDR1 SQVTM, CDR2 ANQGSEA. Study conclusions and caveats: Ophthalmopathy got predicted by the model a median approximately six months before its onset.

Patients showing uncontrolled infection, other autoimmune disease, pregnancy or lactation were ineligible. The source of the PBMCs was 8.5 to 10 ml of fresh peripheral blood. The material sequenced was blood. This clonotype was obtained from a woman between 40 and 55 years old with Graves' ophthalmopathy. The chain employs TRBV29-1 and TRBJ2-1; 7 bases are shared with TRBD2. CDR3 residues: CSVEEGAGAYNEQFF. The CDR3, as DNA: TGCAGCGTTGAAGAAGGGGCGGGGGCCTACAATGAGCAGTTCTTC.